The present TCR beta chain was sequenced within a study of T cells in Graves' hyperthyroidism and ophthalmopathy. Study-wide results and caveats: A model of 13 V-J pairs discriminated ophthalmopathy from stable hyperthyroidism. Model output signaled ophthalmopathy a median about seven months ahead of onset.

In making diagnoses, clinical symptoms, serum thyroxine and TRAb, thyroid ultrasound and orbital computed tomography were all used. Fresh peripheral blood, 10 ml, yielded the PBMCs. Many counts were recorded for this clonotype. Its antigen remains unknown. RNA transcripts were the template for amplifying TCR beta CDR3 regions. TCR CDR3 regions were first amplified by RT-PCR with HTBI primers. TCRdb processed the multiplex PCR reads anew with MiXCR; each CDR3 protein has one entry. This table holds 480,000 or so distinct CDR3 sequences, 13% to 15% found once. This receptor was taken from a woman between 18 and 29 years old with Graves' hyperthyroidism. The sample consisted of blood.

This CDR3 is CASGLVVQNTGELFF. CDR3 nucleotides: TGTGCTAGTGGTTTGGTTGTTCAAAACACCGGGGAGCTGTTTTTT. The V gene is TRBV12-5, the J gene TRBJ2-2, with no clear D. Per the germline V gene, CDR1 is LGHNT and CDR2 is FRNRAP. Trimming pared 0 bases from V and 2 bases from J, leaving 7 bases between. The CDR3 consists of 15 residues.